The source of this TCR beta chain is a study of T cell responses to AZD1222 COVID-19 vaccine. Concerning this clone itself: Its matching antigen is unknown.

Germline CDR1 is MNHEY and CDR2 is SVGAGI. This CDR3 region has 14 residues. Trimming took off 0 bases at V and 5 bases at J, with 8 bases between the two ends. The protocol was immunoSEQ multiplex PCR, while the TCRdb copy is restricted to in-frame clones and leaves out a portion. The repertoire holds roughly 180,000 clones, approximately 93% seen once, with approximately 1.6% in the top ten. Findings of the study overall: Baseline serology detected seropositivity in only a handful of AZD1222 recipients.

The sequence derives from an adult who received the AZD1222 COVID-19 vaccine. The sequences come from peripheral blood, collected 28 days after the second AZD1222 dose. The chain combines TRBV6-5 with TRBJ2-1; no definite D call. The CDR3 DNA follows: TGTGCCAGCAGTTACTCGGACGGAAACAATGAGCAGTTCTTC. Its translation: CASSYSDGNNEQFF.